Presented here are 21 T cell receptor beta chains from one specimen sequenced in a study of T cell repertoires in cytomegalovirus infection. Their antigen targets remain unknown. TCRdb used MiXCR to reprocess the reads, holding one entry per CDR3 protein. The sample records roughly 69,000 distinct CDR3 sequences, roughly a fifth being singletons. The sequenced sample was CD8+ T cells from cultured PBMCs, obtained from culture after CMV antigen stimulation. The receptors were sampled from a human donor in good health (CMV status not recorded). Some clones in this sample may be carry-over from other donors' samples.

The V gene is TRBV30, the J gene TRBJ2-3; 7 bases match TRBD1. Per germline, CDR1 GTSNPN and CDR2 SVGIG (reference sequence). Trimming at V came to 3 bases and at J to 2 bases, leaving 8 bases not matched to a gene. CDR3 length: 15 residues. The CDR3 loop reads CAWSHLQGITDTQYF. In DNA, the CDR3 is TGTGCCTGGAGCCACTTACAGGGGATCACAGATACGCAGTATTTT.

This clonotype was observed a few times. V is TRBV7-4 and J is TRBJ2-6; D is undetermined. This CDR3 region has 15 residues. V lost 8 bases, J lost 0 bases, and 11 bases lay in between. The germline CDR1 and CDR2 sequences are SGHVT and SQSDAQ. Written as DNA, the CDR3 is TGTGCCAGCCTACGGGTGAACTCTGGGGCCAACGTCCTGACTTTC. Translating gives CASLRVNSGANVLTF.

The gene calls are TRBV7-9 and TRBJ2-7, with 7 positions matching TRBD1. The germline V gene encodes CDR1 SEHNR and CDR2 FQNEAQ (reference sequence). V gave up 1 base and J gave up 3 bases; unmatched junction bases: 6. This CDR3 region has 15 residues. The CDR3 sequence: CASSLGQGAFYEQYF. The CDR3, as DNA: TGTGCCAGCAGCTTAGGACAGGGAGCCTTCTACGAGCAGTACTTC.

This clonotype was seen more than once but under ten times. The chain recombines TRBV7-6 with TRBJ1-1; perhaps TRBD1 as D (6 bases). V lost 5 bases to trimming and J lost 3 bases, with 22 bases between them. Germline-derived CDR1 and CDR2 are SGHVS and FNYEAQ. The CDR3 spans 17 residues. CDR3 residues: CASSRPGGAMGDTEAFF. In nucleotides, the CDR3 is TGTGCCAGCAGCCGACCGGGGGGGGCCATGGGGGACACTGAAGCTTTCTTT. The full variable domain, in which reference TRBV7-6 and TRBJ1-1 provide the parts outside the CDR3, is GAGVSQSPRYKVTKRGQDVALRCDPISGHVSLYWYRQALGQGPEFLTYFNYEAQQDKSGLPNDRFSAERPEGSISTLTIQRTEQRDSAMYRCASSRPGGAMGDTEAFFGQGTRLTVV.

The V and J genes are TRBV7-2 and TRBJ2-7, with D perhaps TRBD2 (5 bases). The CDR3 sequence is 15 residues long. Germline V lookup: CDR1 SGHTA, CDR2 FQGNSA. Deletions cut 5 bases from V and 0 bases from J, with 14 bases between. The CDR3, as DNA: TGTGCCAGCAGCCCTCCCGGGGTCTACTCCTACGAGCAGTACTTC. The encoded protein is CASSPPGVYSYEQYF. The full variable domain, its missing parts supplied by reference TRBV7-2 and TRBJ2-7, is GAGVSQSPSNKVTEKGKDVELRCDPISGHTALYWYRQSLGQGLEFLIYFQGNSAPDKSGLPSDRFSAERTGGSVSTLTIQRTQQEDSAVYLCASSPPGVYSYEQYFGPGTRLTVT.

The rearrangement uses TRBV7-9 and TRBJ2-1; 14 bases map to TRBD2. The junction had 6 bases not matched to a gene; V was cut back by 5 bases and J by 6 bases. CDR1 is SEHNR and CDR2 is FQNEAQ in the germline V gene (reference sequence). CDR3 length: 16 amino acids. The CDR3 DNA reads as TGTGCCAGCAGCACCGGACTAGCGGGGGGCATCAATGAGCAGTTCTTC. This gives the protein CASSTGLAGGINEQFF.

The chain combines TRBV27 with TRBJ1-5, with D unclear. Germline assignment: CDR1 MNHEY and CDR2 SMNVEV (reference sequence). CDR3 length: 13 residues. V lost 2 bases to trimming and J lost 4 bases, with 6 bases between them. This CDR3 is CASSLDRNQPQHF. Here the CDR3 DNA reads TGTGCCAGCAGTTTAGATAGGAATCAGCCCCAGCATTTT.

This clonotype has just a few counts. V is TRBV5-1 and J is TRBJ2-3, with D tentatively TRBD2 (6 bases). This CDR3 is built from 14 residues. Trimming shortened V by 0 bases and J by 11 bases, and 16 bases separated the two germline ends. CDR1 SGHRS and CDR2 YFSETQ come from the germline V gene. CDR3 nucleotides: TGCGCCAGCAGCTTGGAGTCGGTACGGAGGGGGCAGTATTTT. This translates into CASSLESVRRGQYF.

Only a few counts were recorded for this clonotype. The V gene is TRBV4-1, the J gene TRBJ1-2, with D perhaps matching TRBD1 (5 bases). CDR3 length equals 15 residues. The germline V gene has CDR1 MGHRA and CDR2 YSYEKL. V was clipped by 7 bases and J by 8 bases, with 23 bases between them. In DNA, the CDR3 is TGCGCCAGCACTAAGCTACCCCGGGGGATCCACGGCTACACCTTC. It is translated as CASTKLPRGIHGYTF.

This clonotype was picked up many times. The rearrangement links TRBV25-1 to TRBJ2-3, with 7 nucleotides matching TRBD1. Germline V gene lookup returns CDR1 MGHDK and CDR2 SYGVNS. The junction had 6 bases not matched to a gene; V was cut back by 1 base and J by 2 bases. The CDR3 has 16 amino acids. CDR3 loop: CASSEWGTENTDTQYF. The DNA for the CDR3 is TGTGCCAGCAGTGAATGGGGGACAGAAAACACAGATACGCAGTATTTT.

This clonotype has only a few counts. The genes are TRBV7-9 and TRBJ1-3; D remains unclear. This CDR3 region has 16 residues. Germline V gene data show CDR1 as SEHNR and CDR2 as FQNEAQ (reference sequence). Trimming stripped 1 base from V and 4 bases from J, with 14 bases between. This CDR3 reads CASSLVDLGGGNTIYF. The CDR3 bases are TGTGCCAGCAGCTTAGTTGACCTGGGCGGCGGAAACACCATATATTTT.

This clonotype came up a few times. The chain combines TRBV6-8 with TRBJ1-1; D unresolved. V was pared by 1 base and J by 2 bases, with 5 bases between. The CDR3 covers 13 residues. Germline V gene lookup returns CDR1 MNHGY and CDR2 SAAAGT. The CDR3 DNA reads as TGTGCCAGCAGTTACTTAGTAAACACTGAAGCTTTCTTT. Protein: CASSYLVNTEAFF.

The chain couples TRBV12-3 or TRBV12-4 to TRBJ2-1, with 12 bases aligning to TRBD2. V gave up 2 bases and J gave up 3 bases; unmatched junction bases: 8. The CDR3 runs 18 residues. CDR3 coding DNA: TGTGCCAGCAGTTTATGGGGCCTAGCGGGGGGGAACTACAATGAGCAGTTCTTC. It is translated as CASSLWGLAGGNYNEQFF.

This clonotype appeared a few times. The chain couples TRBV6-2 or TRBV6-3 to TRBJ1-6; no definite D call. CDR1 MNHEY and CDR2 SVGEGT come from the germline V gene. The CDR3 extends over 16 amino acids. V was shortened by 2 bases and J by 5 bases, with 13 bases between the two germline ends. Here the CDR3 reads CASSYLGSSNNSPLHF. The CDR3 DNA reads TGTGCCAGCAGTTACCTGGGGTCGTCCAATAATTCACCCCTCCACTTT.

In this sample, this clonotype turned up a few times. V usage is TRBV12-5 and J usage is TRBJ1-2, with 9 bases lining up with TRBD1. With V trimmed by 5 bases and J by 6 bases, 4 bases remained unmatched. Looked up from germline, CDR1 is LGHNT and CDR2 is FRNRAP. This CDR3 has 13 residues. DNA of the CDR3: TGTGCTAGTGGTCCCCGGACAGGGGATGGCTACACCTTC. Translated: CASGPRTGDGYTF. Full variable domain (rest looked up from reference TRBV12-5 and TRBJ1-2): DARVTQTPRHKVTEMGQEVTMRCQPILGHNTVFWYRQTMMQGLELLAYFRNRAPLDDSGMPKDRFSAEMPDATLATLKIQPSEPRDSAVYFCASGPRTGDGYTFGSGTRLTVV.

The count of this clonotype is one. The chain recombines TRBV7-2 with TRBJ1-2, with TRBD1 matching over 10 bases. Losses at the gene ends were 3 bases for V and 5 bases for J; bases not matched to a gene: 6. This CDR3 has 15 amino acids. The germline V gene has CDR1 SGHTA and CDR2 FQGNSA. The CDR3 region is CASSFGGTGVYGYTF. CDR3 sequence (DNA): TGTGCCAGCAGCTTCGGCGGGACAGGGGTATATGGCTACACCTTC.

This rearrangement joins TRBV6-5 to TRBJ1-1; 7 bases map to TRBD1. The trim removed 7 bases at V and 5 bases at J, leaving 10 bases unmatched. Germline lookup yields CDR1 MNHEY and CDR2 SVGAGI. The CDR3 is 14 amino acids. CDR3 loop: CASTTIQGKTEAFF. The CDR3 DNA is TGTGCCAGCACCACAATACAGGGGAAGACTGAAGCTTTCTTT.

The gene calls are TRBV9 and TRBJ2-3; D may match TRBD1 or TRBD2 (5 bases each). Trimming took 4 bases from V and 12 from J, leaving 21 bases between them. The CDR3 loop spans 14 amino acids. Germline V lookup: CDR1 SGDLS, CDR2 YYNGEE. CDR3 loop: CASSPRDGTPGQYF. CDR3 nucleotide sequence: TGTGCCAGCAGCCCTCGGGACGGGACCCCGGGCCAGTATTTT.

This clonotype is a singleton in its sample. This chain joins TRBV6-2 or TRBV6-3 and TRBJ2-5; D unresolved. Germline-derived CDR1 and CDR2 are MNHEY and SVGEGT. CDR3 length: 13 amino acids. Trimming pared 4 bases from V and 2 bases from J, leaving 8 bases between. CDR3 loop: CASSLTEQETQYF. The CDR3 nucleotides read TGTGCCAGCAGTTTAACAGAGCAAGAGACCCAGTACTTC.

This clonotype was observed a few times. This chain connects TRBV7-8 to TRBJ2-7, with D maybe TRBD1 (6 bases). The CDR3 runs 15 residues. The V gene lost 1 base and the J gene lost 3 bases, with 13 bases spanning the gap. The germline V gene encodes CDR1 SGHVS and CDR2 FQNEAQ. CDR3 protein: CASSLGRGEGYEQYF. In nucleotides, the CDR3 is TGTGCCAGCAGCTTAGGCAGGGGTGAGGGCTACGAGCAGTACTTC.

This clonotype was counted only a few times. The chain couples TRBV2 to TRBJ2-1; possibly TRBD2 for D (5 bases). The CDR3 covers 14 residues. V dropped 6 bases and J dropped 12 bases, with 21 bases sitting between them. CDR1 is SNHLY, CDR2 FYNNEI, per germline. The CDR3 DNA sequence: TGTGCCAGCAGAGCCTGGAGCCCCTTACTAGGGCAGTTCTTC. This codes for CASRAWSPLLGQFF.